The rows below give T cell receptor beta chains drawn from one sample of a study of blood T cell repertoires in COVID-19. Here immunoSEQ multiplex PCR was the method, and the copy in TCRdb shows in-frame clones only, minus some. The top ten hold 8.6% of the sample, which has 140,000 or so clones, around three quarters seen once. Source material: peripheral blood. These receptor sequences come from a man aged 50 to 59 with active or convalescent COVID-19. The conserved cysteine and the conserved F or W are not part of the CDR3 here.

length	J	V	CDR3
12	TRBJ2-5	TRBV28	ASSLRRGEETQY
14	TRBJ1-6	TRBV18	ASSSEGRGRGSPLH
12	TRBJ1-1	TRBV10-3	AISEEGLTTEAF
13	TRBJ2-2	TRBV27	ASSRQGAHTGELF
13	TRBJ2-7	TRBV28	ASSASGTGYYEQY
14	TRBJ2-5	TRBV3-1/TRBV3-2	ASSRLAGGTSETQY
18	TRBJ2-7	TRBV5-1	ASSLPSGMGTERERYEQY
12	TRBJ2-7	TRBV27	ASSFGTGGNEQY
10	TRBJ2-1	TRBV10-3	ASAGTVNEQF
14	TRBJ1-1	TRBV18	ASSPSEEGLNTEAF
12	TRBJ2-4	TRBV9	ASSSSTGKNIQY
13	TRBJ1-5	TRBV2	ASSSNGGGNQPQH
17	TRBJ2-3	TRBV3-1/TRBV3-2	ATQSGLAGGPHTTDTQY
11	TRBJ2-1	TRBV6-5	ASRGTTQSEQF
14	TRBJ2-7	TRBV4-1	ASSLSLTSLSYEQY
12	TRBJ1-1	TRBV4-2	ASSLSTGNTEAF
15	TRBJ2-1	TRBV4-1	ASSPWTSGSSYNEQF
12	TRBJ2-7	TRBV7-8	ASSLRSPGDEQY
16	TRBJ2-2	TRBV5-6	ASSSSSGRAKNTGELF
12	TRBJ2-1	TRBV7-8	ASSHDRVIGEQF
14	TRBJ1-4	TRBV27	ASSLGWGRGNEKLF
13	TRBJ1-1	TRBV11-1	ASSLGQGRRTEAF
12	TRBJ1-3	TRBV9	ASSVRESGNTIY
12	TRBJ2-7	TRBV9	ASSASGQIYEQY
14	TRBJ2-5	TRBV5-1	ASSREGGGNQETQY
11	TRBJ1-2	TRBV11-2	ASTPIAGMGYT
12	TRBJ1-6	TRBV5-4	ASSLDRDHSPLH